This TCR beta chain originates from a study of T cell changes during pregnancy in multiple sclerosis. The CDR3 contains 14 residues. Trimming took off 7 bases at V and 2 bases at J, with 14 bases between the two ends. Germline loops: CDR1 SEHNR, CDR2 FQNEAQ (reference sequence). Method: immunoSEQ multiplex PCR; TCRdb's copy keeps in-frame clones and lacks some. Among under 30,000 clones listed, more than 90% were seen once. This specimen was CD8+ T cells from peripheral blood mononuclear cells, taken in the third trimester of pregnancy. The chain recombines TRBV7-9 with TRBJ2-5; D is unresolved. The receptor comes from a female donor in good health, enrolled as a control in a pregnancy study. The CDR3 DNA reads TGTGCCAGCACTCGACCCGTGGAGCAAGAGACCCAGTACTTC. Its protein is CASTRPVEQETQYF.